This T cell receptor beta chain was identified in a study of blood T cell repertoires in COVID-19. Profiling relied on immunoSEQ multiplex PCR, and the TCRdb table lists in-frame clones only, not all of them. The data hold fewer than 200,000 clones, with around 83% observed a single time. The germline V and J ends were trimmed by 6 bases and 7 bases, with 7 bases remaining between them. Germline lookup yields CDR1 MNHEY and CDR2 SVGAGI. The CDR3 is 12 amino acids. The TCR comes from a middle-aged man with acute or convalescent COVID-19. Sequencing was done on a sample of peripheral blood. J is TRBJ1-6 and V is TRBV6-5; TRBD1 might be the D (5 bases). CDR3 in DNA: TGTGCCAGCAGACAGGAAAATTCACCCCTCCACTTT. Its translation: CASRQENSPLHF.